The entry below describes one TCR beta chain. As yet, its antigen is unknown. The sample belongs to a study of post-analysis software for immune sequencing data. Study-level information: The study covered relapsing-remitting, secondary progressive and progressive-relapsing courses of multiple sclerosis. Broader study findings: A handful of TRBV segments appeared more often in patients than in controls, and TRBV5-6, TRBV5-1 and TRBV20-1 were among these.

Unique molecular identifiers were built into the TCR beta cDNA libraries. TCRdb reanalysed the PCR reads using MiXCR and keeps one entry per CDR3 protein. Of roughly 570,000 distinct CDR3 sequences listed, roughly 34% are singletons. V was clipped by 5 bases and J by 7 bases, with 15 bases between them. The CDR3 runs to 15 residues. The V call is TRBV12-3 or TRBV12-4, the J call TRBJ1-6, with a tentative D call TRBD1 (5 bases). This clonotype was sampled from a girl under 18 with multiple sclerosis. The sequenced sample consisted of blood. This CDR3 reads CASSPTRPGNSPLHF. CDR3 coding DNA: TGTGCCAGCAGTCCGACACGGCCAGGGAATTCACCCCTCCACTTT.